Shown below are 5 T cell receptor beta chains from a single sample sequenced in a study of Ad26.COV2.S vaccination and SARS-CoV-2 variants (dated by TCRdb to the early 2020s). The treatment or condition tag for this specimen amounts to: around 19 received Ad26.COV2.S at low or high dose, single or two shots; about 5 received placebo; per-sample allocation not given. Repertoires of vaccine and placebo recipients were sequenced from samples taken on day 63 after the first injection. Receptor amplification or capture employed the immunoSEQ multiplex PCR assay. TCRdb retrieved this table from immuneACCESS and kept in-frame rearrangements only. Not all clones are present; in checked studies, unresolved V genes account for under half, and no reason is known for the remainder. For this sample there are about 350,000 clones; about 86% appear just once. Clones ranked in the top ten supply around 10% of the sample.

Specimen: peripheral blood, collected in a trial of Ad26.COV2.S vaccine versus placebo. Receptor source: a person aged 18-60 years who received the Ad26.COV2.S COVID-19 vaccine or a placebo.

This clone turned up a few times. This chain joins TRBV19 and TRBJ2-6; the D is unclear. Trimming removed 5 bases from V and 4 bases from J, with 9 bases in between. CDR3 size: 14 residues. In germline, CDR1 is LNHDA, CDR2 SQIVND (reference sequence). The CDR3 protein is CASSGAAGANVLTF. The CDR3 DNA is TGTGCCAGTAGTGGAGCAGCAGGGGCCAACGTCCTGACTTTC.

The chain employs TRBV15 and TRBJ2-7; D is possibly TRBD1 (5 bases). The CDR3 extends over 15 amino acids. Per the germline V gene, CDR1 is LNHNV and CDR2 is YYDKDF (reference sequence). The V end lost 0 bases, the J end lost 3 bases, and 12 bases lay between the germline ends. CDR3 in DNA: TGTGCCACCAGCAGAGACCGCGACAGAAGCTACGAGCAGTACTTC. This translates into CATSRDRDRSYEQYF.

Details on this clone: The same CDR3 arises from other DNA sequences in this sample as well. The rearrangement uses TRBV3-1 (or the pseudogene TRBV3-2) and TRBJ1-1; D is perhaps TRBD1 (6 bases). This CDR3 comprises 14 residues. The V gene's germline CDR1 is LGHDT and CDR2 YNNKEL (reference sequence). The V and J ends lost 3 bases and 4 bases respectively, with 12 bases between them. CDR3 DNA sequence: TGTGCCAGCAGCCAGCAAGGAGGGGGCACTGAAGCTTTCTTT. Protein: CASSQQGGGTEAFF.

In this sample, this clone turned up a few times. The chain links TRBV7-8 to TRBJ1-2; the D gene is possibly TRBD1 (6 bases). Deletions cut 5 bases from V and 3 bases from J, with 19 bases between. CDR1 is SGHVS and CDR2 is FQNEAQ in the germline V gene. The CDR3 spans 16 residues. The DNA for the CDR3 is TGTGCCAGCAGCGTTATACAGGGAGAGAGGTACTATGGCTACACCTTC. Translation: CASSVIQGERYYGYTF.

V usage is TRBV7-2 and J usage is TRBJ1-1, with D perhaps matching TRBD1 (5 bases). Germline CDR1 SGHTA, CDR2 FQGNSA. V lost 1 base and J lost 8, with 11 bases in between. CDR3 length equals 13 residues. CDR3 residues: CASSLVGTAEAFF. The CDR3 region has the DNA TGTGCCAGCAGCTTAGTCGGGACCGCGGAAGCTTTCTTT.